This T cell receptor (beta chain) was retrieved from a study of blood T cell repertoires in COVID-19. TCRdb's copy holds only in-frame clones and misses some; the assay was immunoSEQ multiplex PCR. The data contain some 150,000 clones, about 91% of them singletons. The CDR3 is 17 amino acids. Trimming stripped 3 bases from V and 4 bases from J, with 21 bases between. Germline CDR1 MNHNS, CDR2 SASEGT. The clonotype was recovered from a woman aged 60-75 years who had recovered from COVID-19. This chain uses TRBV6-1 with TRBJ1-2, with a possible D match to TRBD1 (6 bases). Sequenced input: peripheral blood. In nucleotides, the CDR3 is TGTGCCAGCAGTGATCCCTTTAGGATAGGGGGGGGCTATGGCTACACCTTC. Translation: CASSDPFRIGGGYGYTF.